This TCR beta chain was documented in a study of blood T cell repertoires in COVID-19. Study-level background: Samples taken during acute and convalescent COVID-19 were collected in the United States, Italy and Spain. PBMCs, B-cell-depleted T cells, or T cells provided the cDNA or gDNA that made up the material.

CDR3 length: 13 amino acids. Germline V gene lookup returns CDR1 SNHLY and CDR2 FYNNEI. V was cut by 4 bases and J by 0 bases, with 6 bases left in between. Note on this clone: The sample has other DNA sequences that encode this CDR3 too.

Authors' methods: Nucleated cell counts were estimated from reference gene primer amplification. Using immunoSEQ multiplex PCR, the repertoire was profiled, and TCRdb retains in-frame clones only, with some absent. Clone size and the V and J calls come from that table; the DNA yielded D and trimming. The sample gives around 100,000 clones, 80% to 90% of which show up once; roughly 4.7% is in the top ten. This sequence originates from a human donor in a cohort sampled during active COVID-19. The rearrangement links TRBV2 to TRBJ1-1; unclear D gene. Material for sequencing was peripheral blood. Here the CDR3 reads CASSGQLNTEAFF. The CDR3 nucleotides read TGTGCCAGCAGTGGCCAGTTGAACACTGAAGCTTTCTTT.